The clone carrying this T cell receptor (beta chain) was found once. This sample was included in a study of blood T cell repertoires in COVID-19. Looking at the study overall: The samples span acute and convalescent COVID-19 from the United States, Italy and Spain.

Authors' analysis steps: Estimation of nucleated cell counts relied on the amplification of reference gene primers. Clones were read by immunoSEQ multiplex PCR, and TCRdb kept only the in-frame ones, dropping some. That table furnishes V, J and clone size, whereas the DNA furnished D and trimming. Of 7,900 or so clones in the sample, about 80% were seen once. The CDR3 length is 14 residues. Between the trimmed V and J ends, which lost 5 bases and 5 bases, there was a span of 13 bases. Looked up from germline, CDR1 is MNHEY and CDR2 is SVGAGI. V and J are TRBV6-5 and TRBJ2-1, with D unresolved. This clonotype was obtained from a human donor in a cohort sampled during active COVID-19. The sequenced sample consisted of peripheral blood. The CDR3 is CASSPSYLNNEQFF. The CDR3 coding sequence is TGTGCCAGCAGTCCCTCCTATCTCAACAATGAGCAGTTCTTC.